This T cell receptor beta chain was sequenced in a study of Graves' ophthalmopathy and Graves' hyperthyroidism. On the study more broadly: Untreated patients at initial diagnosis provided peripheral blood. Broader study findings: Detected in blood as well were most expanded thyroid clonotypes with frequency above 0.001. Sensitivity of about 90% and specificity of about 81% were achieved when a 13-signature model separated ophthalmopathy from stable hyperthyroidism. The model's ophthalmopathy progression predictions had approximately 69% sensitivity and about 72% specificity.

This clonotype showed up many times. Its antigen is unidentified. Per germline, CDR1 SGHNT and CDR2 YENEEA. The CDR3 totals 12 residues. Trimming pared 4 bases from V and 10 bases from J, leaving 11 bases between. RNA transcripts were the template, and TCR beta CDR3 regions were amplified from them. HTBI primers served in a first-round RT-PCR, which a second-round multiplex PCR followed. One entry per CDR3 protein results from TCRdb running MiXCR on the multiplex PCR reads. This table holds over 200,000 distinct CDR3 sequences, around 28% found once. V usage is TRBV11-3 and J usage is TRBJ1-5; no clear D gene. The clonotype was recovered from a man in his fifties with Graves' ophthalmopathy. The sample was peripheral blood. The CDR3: CASSCFNRPQHF. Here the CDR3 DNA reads TGTGCCAGCAGCTGTTTCAATCGCCCCCAGCATTTT.